This paragraph covers one T cell receptor beta chain sequence. The target antigen is unknown. Only in-frame clones appear in the TCRdb table, and some are missing; sequencing was by immunoSEQ multiplex PCR. Seen here are 90,000 to 150,000 clones, approximately 95% observed once, and the top ten hold around 3%. The data derive from a study of graft-versus-host responses after intestinal transplantation. The CDR3 runs to 13 residues. The germline CDR1 and CDR2 sequences are MNHEY and SVGAGI. The V gene lost 3 bases and the J gene lost 0 bases, with 6 bases spanning the gap. This clonotype was sampled from a human donor who received an intestinal transplant. The material was unstimulated CD8+ T cells sorted from spleen or lymph node cells, obtained before intestinal transplant. The chain joins TRBV6-5 to TRBJ2-7; D gene ambiguous. The CDR3 nucleotides read TGTGCCAGCAGTTATACCGGCTCCTACGAGCAGTACTTC. This codes for CASSYTGSYEQYF.